A single sample gave rise to the 3 T cell receptor beta chains below, sequenced in a study of cytomegalovirus exposure and HLA in healthy donors. Profiling relied on immunoSEQ multiplex PCR, and the TCRdb table lists in-frame clones only, not all of them. The table records 180,000 or so clones, around nine tenths of them present only once. The sequenced sample was PBMCs. These receptors all come from a man aged 18 to 35 in good health and CMV-seropositive.

This sequence joins TRBV7-2 and TRBJ2-6; TRBD2 aligns across 8 bases. The germline gives CDR1 SGHTA, CDR2 FQGNSA. This CDR3 is 18 amino acids long. Trimming removed 1 base from V and 3 bases from J; junction bases left unmatched: 8. The CDR3 nucleotides read TGTGCCAGCAGCTTAGTTGGCGGGAGGAGTGGTGGGGCCAACGTCCTGACTTTC. Amino acid sequence: CASSLVGGRSGGANVLTF.

The table lists this clone with a few counts. The chain links TRBV15 to TRBJ2-2, with D hard to call. Germline lookup yields CDR1 LNHNV and CDR2 YYDKDF (reference sequence). V was clipped by 3 bases and J by 0 bases, with 8 bases between them. CDR3 length: 15 residues. CDR3 coding DNA: TGTGCCACCAGCAGTACTACGCCGAACACCGGGGAGCTGTTTTTT. It yields the protein CATSSTTPNTGELFF.

The gene calls are TRBV6-6 and TRBJ2-1, with 10 nucleotides matching TRBD2. The germline gives CDR1 MNHNY, CDR2 SVGAGI (reference sequence). The CDR3 covers 16 residues. V dropped 6 bases and J dropped 0; count of bases not matched to a gene: 5. The CDR3 loop is CASSNSGRFSYNEQFF. CDR3 coding DNA: TGTGCCAGCAGCAATAGCGGGAGGTTCTCCTACAATGAGCAGTTCTTC.